This T cell receptor beta chain was found in a study of cytomegalovirus exposure and HLA in healthy donors. Study-level background: A data release that came early held roughly 90 million unique TCRs from HLA-typed donors.

Trimming removed 2 bases from V and 5 bases from J, with 12 bases in between. From germline, CDR1 is ENHRY and CDR2 SYGVKD. CDR3 length: 14 residues. Comments on this clone: Its specificity is not known.

A multiplex PCR was run with 60 Vbeta primers and 13 Jbeta primers. Some clones are missing from TCRdb's copy, which holds only in-frame ones; the method was immunoSEQ multiplex PCR. The sample includes some 150,000 clones, about 75% of them seen just once. General study results and limits: Later analysis revealed greater clonal expansion in HLA-associated TCR beta chains than in equally common others. For most subjects, TCR beta sequences were reported to predict HLA-A and HLA-B alleles with accuracy.

Donors sampled were nominally healthy, though unrecorded immune exposures were likely. Sample: PBMCs. The sequence derives from a man in his forties in good health and CMV-seropositive. The V gene is TRBV10-3, the J gene TRBJ1-2; D might be TRBD1 (6 bases). CDR3 loop: CAISEVRGAYGYTF. In DNA, the CDR3 is TGTGCCATCAGTGAGGTCCGGGGGGCTTATGGCTACACCTTC.